This is a list of T cell receptor beta chains from one sample in a study of blood T cells in healthy people across ages. Using its own MiXCR run on the 5' RACE reads, TCRdb lists one record per CDR3 protein. This table holds around 1.5 million distinct CDR3 sequences, around 36% found once. Sequenced input: blood. These TCRs come from a woman between 25 and 40 years old in good health. CDR3s include the opening cysteine and the closing phenylalanine or tryptophan. A D gene is named only where the DNA matches it firmly. Clone sizes are given selectively: once, few, many, or a class where the clone is expanded.

d_gene,j_gene,v_gene,abundance,CDR3nt,CDR3aa
.,TRBJ2-5,TRBV27,.,TGTGCCAGCAGTACCTCAATACGGGGTAAAGGGACCCAGTACTTC,CASSTSIRGKGTQYF
.,TRBJ1-2,TRBV5-8,few,TGTGCCAGCAGCTTGTGGGATCAGATTAACTATGGCTACACCTTC,CASSLWDQINYGYTF
.,TRBJ1-1,TRBV6-6,few,TGTGCCAGCAGTTACTCGAACATCGGGGTCGGTTTCTTT,CASSYSNIGVGFF
.,TRBJ1-1,TRBV30,once,TGTGCCGTCAGAAAAGGCGGTGAAGCTTTCTTT,CAVRKGGEAFF
.,TRBJ1-1,TRBV7-2,.,TGTGCCAGCAGCTTGAATTATGGGTACGTGAACACTGAAGCTTTCTTT,CASSLNYGYVNTEAFF
.,TRBJ1-1,TRBV7-6,.,TGTGCCAGCAGCCCCCGATTAGTGGGGAACACTGAAGCTTTCTTT,CASSPRLVGNTEAFF
.,TRBJ2-5,TRBV20-1,.,TGCAGTGCCGAAGGGGTGGGAGCCGAGACCCAGTACTTC,CSAEGVGAETQYF
.,TRBJ2-5,TRBV9,.,TGTGCCGGCAGCCCTACGGGGGGCCCTGAGACCCAGTACTTC,CAGSPTGGPETQYF
TRBD2,TRBJ2-7,TRBV7-7,.,TGTGCCAGCAGCGCAGAATTAGCGGGAGCCCTCTCCGAGCAGTACTTC,CASSAELAGALSEQYF
.,TRBJ2-2,TRBV7-2,.,TGTACCAGCAGCTTAGTCAAGGCTACTGGGGAGCTGTTTTTT,CTSSLVKATGELFF
.,TRBJ1-5,TRBV20-1,.,TGCAGTGCTAGAGAAACAGGGAGGAGCAATCAGCCCCAGCATTTT,CSARETGRSNQPQHF
.,TRBJ2-7,TRBV14,.,TGTGCCAGCAGCCAAGTCCGGGCCGAGCAGTACTTC,CASSQVRAEQYF
.,TRBJ2-3,TRBV6-6,few,TGTGCCAGCCGACCTAGAGAGGCTAGCACAGATACGCAGTATTTT,CASRPREASTDTQYF
TRBD1,TRBJ2-3,TRBV5-1,many,TGCGCCAGCAGCATGGACAGGGGAGACACAGATACGCAGTATTTT,CASSMDRGDTDTQYF
.,TRBJ1-5,TRBV20-1,.,TGCAGTGCTAGGGCCCCCAGGCAGGATGATCAGCCCCAGCATTTT,CSARAPRQDDQPQHF
.,TRBJ1-2,TRBV29-1,.,TGCAGCGTTGAGGCAGGGGTGGAAGGTGGCTACACCTTC,CSVEAGVEGGYTF
TRBD2,TRBJ2-3,TRBV3-1,few,TGTGCCAGCAGCCAATTAGCGGGAGTTCAAGGGACAGATACGCGGTATTTT,CASSQLAGVQGTDTRYF
TRBD2,TRBJ2-1,TRBV27,.,TGTGCCAGCAGTTCCCCCGGGGGGACTAGCGGGAGAACCAATGAGCAGTTCTTC,CASSSPGGTSGRTNEQFF
TRBD1,TRBJ1-1,TRBV29-1,few,TGCAGCGTTGAAGTACCGGGACAGGGGGTCATGAACACTGAAGCTTTCTTT,CSVEVPGQGVMNTEAFF
.,TRBJ1-2,TRBV6-2/TRBV6-3,.,TGTGCCAGCAGTTACCGGGCTGGGGGCTACACCTTC,CASSYRAGGYTF
.,TRBJ2-1,TRBV7-3,once,TGTGCCAGCAGCTCGGGACTGCCGGCCCTAGGTGAGCAGTTCTTC,CASSSGLPALGEQFF
.,TRBJ2-5,TRBV7-6,few,TGTGCCAGCAGCTTAGAGGGCCCCACGACAGGGCGGGAGGAGACCCAGTACTTC,CASSLEGPTTGREETQYF
TRBD1,TRBJ2-7,TRBV7-8,few,TGTGCCGGCAGCTCGGACAGGGTAGTTTACGAGCAGTACTTC,CAGSSDRVVYEQYF
.,TRBJ2-3,TRBV10-2,once,TGCGCCAGCAGTGATGGAGTTTCAGATACGCAGTATTTT,CASSDGVSDTQYF
.,TRBJ2-3,TRBV6-1,.,TGTGCCAGCAATTCGTGGGAGTTCACAGATACGCAGTATTTT,CASNSWEFTDTQYF
.,TRBJ1-1,TRBV6-6,.,TGTGCCAGCCGTGCTGACCTTGGGACTGAAGCTTTCTTT,CASRADLGTEAFF
TRBD1,TRBJ1-2,TRBV5-1,.,TGCGCCAGCAGCCTGACAGGGACCATTGGCTATGGCTACACCTTC,CASSLTGTIGYGYTF
TRBD1,TRBJ2-7,TRBV20-1,few,TGCAGTGCTGTTAACCGGGACAGGTCATACGAGCAGTACTTC,CSAVNRDRSYEQYF
.,TRBJ2-5,TRBV20-1,.,TGCAGTGCTTTTAGGGATGGGGAGACCCAGTACTTC,CSAFRDGETQYF
.,TRBJ2-4,TRBV7-8,once,TGTGCCAGCAGTATGGGACCGCTCCTCTACAAGCAGTACTTC,CASSMGPLLYKQYF
TRBD2,TRBJ2-1,TRBV4-1,.,TGCGCCAGCAGCCGGACTAGCGGGGGGACCTTTGTCTATCGGCAGTTCTTC,CASSRTSGGTFVYRQFF
TRBD1,TRBJ1-5,TRBV12-3/TRBV12-4,few,TGTGCCAGCAGTCCCGGACAGGGCCCCTGGCATTTT,CASSPGQGPWHF
TRBD2,TRBJ2-5,TRBV5-1,.,TGCGCCAGCAGCGCTAGCGGGGGCGGGGGAGAGACCCAGTACTTC,CASSASGGGGETQYF
TRBD2,TRBJ2-7,TRBV12-3/TRBV12-4,few,TGTGCCAGCAGTTTGGCGGTAGCGGGGCCCGAGCAGTACTTC,CASSLAVAGPEQYF
.,TRBJ1-5,TRBV12-3/TRBV12-4,few,TGTGCCAGCAGTTTAGGACGCAGTAATGGCAATCAGCCCCAGCATTTT,CASSLGRSNGNQPQHF
TRBD1,TRBJ2-3,TRBV5-1,.,TGCGCCAGCAGCTCCCTGACGGGACAGGGTACAGATACGCAGTATTTT,CASSSLTGQGTDTQYF
.,TRBJ2-3,TRBV20-1,many,TGCAGTGCTAGAGGGATTGGGGATACGCAGTATTTT,CSARGIGDTQYF
.,TRBJ2-7,TRBV7-9,.,TGTGCCAGCAGCCCGGCATGGGCGGGTACCTACGAGCAGTACTTC,CASSPAWAGTYEQYF
.,TRBJ2-3,TRBV13,many,TGTGCCAGCAGCCAAACCCGGGGGTACACAGATACGCAGTATTTT,CASSQTRGYTDTQYF
.,TRBJ2-1,TRBV29-1,once,TGCAGCGTTAGACACAATGAGCAGTTCTTC,CSVRHNEQFF
.,TRBJ2-4,TRBV19,few,TGTGCCGCCTCTCCGCGGGTGGGTACCATTCAGTACTTC,CAASPRVGTIQYF